The 32 T cell receptor beta chains below all came from one sample that was sequenced in a study of follicular helper T cells after annual influenza vaccination. As for time point: 2014-2015 season, pre-vaccination. Measured with immunoSEQ multiplex PCR; TCRdb has only the in-frame clones, and not every one. The repertoire includes roughly 27,000 clones, roughly 80% of them detected once, and about 1.2% sits in the top ten. Here the sequenced sample was CXCR5+ CD38- circulating T follicular helper cells from blood, taken on the day of influenza vaccination. Subset defined: circulating Tfh, non-naive CD4+CXCR5+PD-1+ (ICOS+CD38+ or ICOS-CD38-). All receptors come from an adult who received the influenza vaccine.

The chain uses TRBV7-3 and TRBJ2-2; 8 bases fit TRBD2. The J segment lost 7 bases and the V segment lost 4 bases, leaving 5 bases of the junction unmatched. The CDR3 consists of 14 residues. The germline V gene encodes CDR1 SGHTA and CDR2 FQGTGA. The CDR3: CASSSGLVGGELFF. The CDR3 DNA sequence: TGTGCCAGCAGCTCGGGACTAGTTGGCGGGGAGCTGTTTTTT.

The chain employs TRBV27 and TRBJ2-3; a possible D gene is TRBD2 (6 bases). The length of the CDR3 is 15 residues. Germline lookup yields CDR1 MNHEY and CDR2 SMNVEV (reference sequence). Trimming shortened V by 6 bases and J by 2 bases, and 15 bases separated the two germline ends. This CDR3 is CASSPRAGTTDTQYF. The CDR3 DNA is TGTGCCAGCAGCCCCCGAGCGGGTACCACAGATACGCAGTATTTT.

The chain carries TRBV30 and TRBJ2-5; 9 bases match TRBD2. This CDR3 has 14 amino acids. V lost 0 bases and J lost 7; bases outside the gene matches: 6. Germline V gives CDR1 GTSNPN, CDR2 SVGIG (reference sequence). The CDR3 is CAWSVGQRGVTQYF. The CDR3 nucleotides are TGTGCCTGGAGTGTAGGGCAGCGGGGGGTGACCCAGTACTTC.

The V gene is TRBV28, the J gene TRBJ1-5; D remains unclear. The CDR3 has 18 amino acids. Trimming took off 2 bases at V and 2 bases at J, with 19 bases between the two ends. CDR1 MDHEN and CDR2 SYDVKM come from the germline V gene. This CDR3 is CASSLNRGRPDGNQPQHF. CDR3 nucleotide sequence: TGTGCCAGCAGTTTAAACCGAGGCAGACCGGATGGCAATCAGCCCCAGCATTTT.

This clone has only a few counts. The chain is built from TRBV19 and TRBJ1-2; D may be TRBD1 (5 bases). V was cut by 7 bases and J by 8 bases, with 23 bases left in between. Germline V gives CDR1 LNHDA, CDR2 SQIVND (reference sequence). The CDR3 runs to 15 residues. The CDR3 bases are TGTGCCAGTACCCTCGGGTCGCGACAGTTAGACGGCTACACCTTC. It codes for CASTLGSRQLDGYTF. Based on the CDR3 plus reference TRBV19 and TRBJ1-2, the full variable domain is DGGITQSPKYLFRKEGQNVTLSCEQNLNHDAMYWYRQDPGQGLRLIYYSQIVNDFQKGDIAEGYSVSREKKESFPLTVTSAQKNPTAFYLCASTLGSRQLDGYTFGSGTRLTVV.

The V gene is TRBV7-6, the J gene TRBJ2-5; 7 bases are shared with TRBD2. The trim removed 5 bases at V and 1 base at J, leaving 7 bases unmatched. This CDR3 is 15 amino acids long. Per germline, CDR1 SGHVS and CDR2 FNYEAQ. CDR3 residues: CASSAGLVRQETQYF. The CDR3 DNA follows: TGTGCCAGCAGCGCCGGACTAGTACGCCAAGAGACCCAGTACTTC.

V and J are TRBV13 and TRBJ1-2; 10 bases align to TRBD1. The CDR3 runs 14 residues. V shed 5 bases, J shed 5 bases, and the junction held 5 bases outside the gene matches. In germline, CDR1 is PRHDT, CDR2 FYEKMQ (reference sequence). The CDR3 sequence: CASSPDRGLYGYTF. CDR3 nucleotide sequence: TGTGCCAGCAGCCCTGACAGGGGGCTTTATGGCTACACCTTC.

The gene calls are TRBV19 and TRBJ2-3; 8 bases are shared with TRBD2. With V trimmed by 6 bases and J by 2 bases, 13 bases remained unmatched. The CDR3 loop spans 17 amino acids. Germline CDR1 is LNHDA and CDR2 is SQIVND (reference sequence). In DNA, the CDR3 is TGTGCCAGTAGCAAGGCTGCGGGGGGCTCTTTCACAGATACGCAGTATTTT. Protein product: CASSKAAGGSFTDTQYF. Full variable domain (outside the CDR3, taken from reference TRBV19 and TRBJ2-3): DGGITQSPKYLFRKEGQNVTLSCEQNLNHDAMYWYRQDPGQGLRLIYYSQIVNDFQKGDIAEGYSVSREKKESFPLTVTSAQKNPTAFYLCASSKAAGGSFTDTQYFGPGTRLTVL.

The CDR3 DNA follows: TGTGCCAGCAGCCGGGAGCGCACAGATACGCAGTATTTT. It yields the protein CASSRERTDTQYF. This sequence joins TRBV5-6 and TRBJ2-3; D may be TRBD2 (6 bases). V lost 4 bases, J lost 1 base, and 7 bases lay in between. The CDR3 length is 13 residues. Germline assignment: CDR1 SGHDT and CDR2 YYEEEE.

This chain links TRBV5-1 with TRBJ2-1; D unclear. With 0 bases removed from V and 9 bases from J, the gap between germline ends came to 13 bases. Per germline, CDR1 SGHRS and CDR2 YFSETQ. This CDR3 spans 14 amino acids. In DNA form, the CDR3 reads TGCGCCAGCAGCTTGGGTTCCACTCGCGGTGAGCAGTTCTTC. This encodes CASSLGSTRGEQFF. The full variable domain, with the rest looked up from reference TRBV5-1 and TRBJ2-1, is KAGVTQTPRYLIKTRGQQVTLSCSPISGHRSVSWYQQTPGQGLQFLFEYFSETQRNKGNFPGRFSGRQFSNSRSEMNVSTLELGDSALYLCASSLGSTRGEQFFGPGTRLTVL.

CDR3 in DNA: TGTGCCAGCAGTTACGGCTACAGGGTCACAGATACGCAGTATTTT. Translation: CASSYGYRVTDTQYF. The V gene is TRBV6-5, the J gene TRBJ2-3, with D perhaps matching TRBD1 (6 bases). V gave up 2 bases and J gave up 2 bases, with 11 bases separating them. Per the germline V gene, CDR1 is MNHEY and CDR2 is SVGAGI. This CDR3 is 15 amino acids long.

V and J are TRBV10-2 and TRBJ1-5; a possible D gene is TRBD1 (5 bases). The CDR3 runs to 13 residues. Per germline, CDR1 WSHSY and CDR2 SAAADI. V was cut by 7 bases and J by 4 bases, with 11 bases left in between. The CDR3 DNA reads as TGCGCCAGCACCGGACAACTAAATCAGCCCCAGCATTTT. This codes for CASTGQLNQPQHF.

The chain uses TRBV7-2 and TRBJ2-7, with 11 positions matching TRBD2. J lost 2 bases, V lost 6 bases, and 9 bases had no gene match. This CDR3 spans 16 amino acids. The germline CDR1 and CDR2 sequences are SGHTA and FQGNSA. In DNA, the CDR3 is TGTGCCAGCAGTTTTCGCGGGACTAGCGGTACCTACGAGCAGTACTTC. It translates to CASSFRGTSGTYEQYF.

This clone was seen a few times. The J gene is TRBJ2-7, the V gene TRBV7-9, with TRBD1 matching over 12 bases. The CDR3 length is 15 residues. CDR1 and CDR2 from the germline V gene are SEHNR and FQNEAQ (reference sequence). J was trimmed by 9 bases and V by 5 bases; bases with no gene match: 11. The CDR3 nucleotides are TGTGCCAGCAGCGCCTCCGGGACAGGGGGCGTATGGCAGTACTTC. The encoded protein is CASSASGTGGVWQYF. Full variable domain (remainder filled in from reference TRBV7-9 and TRBJ2-7): DTGVSQNPRHKITKRGQNVTFRCDPISEHNRLYWYRQTLGQGPEFLTYFQNEAQLEKSRLLSDRFSAERPKGSFSTLEIQRTEQGDSAMYLCASSASGTGGVWQYFGPGTRLTVT.

The table lists this clone with a count of one. The rearrangement uses TRBV11-1 and TRBJ2-1; D is possibly TRBD2 (6 bases). CDR1 is SGHAT, CDR2 FQDESV, per germline (reference sequence). The germline V and J ends were trimmed by 5 bases and 5 bases, with 10 bases remaining between them. This CDR3 is built from 13 residues. The CDR3 spells CASSRRGDNEQFF. CDR3 coding DNA: TGTGCCAGCAGCCGGCGGGGAGACAATGAGCAGTTCTTC.

This sequence joins TRBV5-6 and TRBJ2-5; TRBD2 matches at 9 bases. Germline loops: CDR1 SGHDT, CDR2 YYEEEE. V was clipped by 0 bases and J by 6 bases; unmatched bases: 3. The CDR3 is 14 residues long. The CDR3 spells CASSLGLAGKTQYF. The CDR3 DNA sequence: TGTGCCAGCAGCTTGGGGCTAGCGGGGAAGACCCAGTACTTC. The full variable domain, its missing parts supplied by reference TRBV5-6 and TRBJ2-5, is DAGVTQSPTHLIKTRGQQVTLRCSPKSGHDTVSWYQQALGQGPQFIFQYYEEEERQRGNFPDRFSGHQFPNYSSELNVNALLLGDSALYLCASSLGLAGKTQYFGPGTRLLVL.

This chain links TRBV15 with TRBJ2-5; tentatively, D is TRBD1 (6 bases). V lost 3 bases and J lost 7, with 21 bases in between. Germline CDR1 is LNHNV and CDR2 is YYDKDF (reference sequence). The CDR3 is 16 residues long. The CDR3 DNA is TGTGCCACCAGCAGCTTCTCGGGCAGGGGTCCTCCGACCCAGTACTTC. Translating gives CATSSFSGRGPPTQYF.

This chain links TRBV5-1 with TRBJ2-2, with D perhaps TRBD2 (7 bases). V was trimmed by 0 bases and J by 4 bases, leaving 16 bases between them. The CDR3 length is 17 residues. The germline V gene encodes CDR1 SGHRS and CDR2 YFSETQ. CDR3 residues: CASSLGGASGSTGELFF. The CDR3 bases are TGCGCCAGCAGCTTGGGGGGGGCTAGCGGATCCACCGGGGAGCTGTTTTTT.

The chain couples TRBV5-5 to TRBJ2-7; the D gene is possibly TRBD1 (5 bases). The CDR3 has 14 amino acids. Germline assignment: CDR1 SGHKS and CDR2 YYEKEE (reference sequence). Trimming took off 2 bases at V and 5 bases at J, with 14 bases between the two ends. Here the CDR3 DNA reads TGTGCCAGCAGCTTCGACAGTACCCGCGACGAGCAGTACTTC. Its protein is CASSFDSTRDEQYF. Full variable domain (rest looked up from reference TRBV5-5 and TRBJ2-7): DAGVTQSPTHLIKTRGQQVTLRCSPISGHKSVSWYQQVLGQGPQFIFQYYEKEERGRGNFPDRFSARQFPNYSSELNVNALLLGDSALYLCASSFDSTRDEQYFGPGTRLTVT.

This clone was observed once. CDR3 DNA: TGTGCCAGCAGTGGACAGGGAACGGACGAGCAGTACTTC. The encoded protein is CASSGQGTDEQYF. This sequence joins TRBV6-1 and TRBJ2-5, with TRBD1 identical over 7 bases. The tail of the sequence fits TRBJ2-7 better, so the J call may be wrong. The germline V gene encodes CDR1 MNHNS and CDR2 SASEGT. The CDR3 contains 13 residues.

In this sample, this clone turned up a few times. The chain has TRBV25-1 and TRBJ1-3; 8 bases are a match to TRBD1. The germline gives CDR1 MGHDK, CDR2 SYGVNS. This CDR3 comprises 15 residues. V lost 3 bases, J lost 8 bases, and 9 bases stayed unmatched. CDR3 sequence reads: CASSDGPDRVDTIYF. In DNA, the CDR3 is TGTGCCAGCAGTGATGGACCGGACAGGGTCGACACCATATATTTT.

This rearrangement joins TRBV5-1 to TRBJ1-2; the D is unclear. The V end lost 5 bases, the J end lost 0 bases, and 11 bases lay between the germline ends. In germline, CDR1 is SGHRS, CDR2 YFSETQ. CDR3 length: 14 amino acids. CDR3 nucleotides: TGCGCCAGCAGTACGGACGGGACTAACTATGGCTACACCTTC. Protein product: CASSTDGTNYGYTF.

This chain links TRBV12-5 with TRBJ1-1; the match to TRBD1 covers 7 bases. V gave up 7 bases and J gave up 1 base; unmatched junction bases: 12. Germline V gene sequence: CDR1 LGHNT, CDR2 FRNRAP. This CDR3 has 16 amino acids. In DNA form, the CDR3 reads TGTGCTAGTGCCGTTATCCCGACAGGGCAGAACACTGAAGCTTTCTTT. As protein: CASAVIPTGQNTEAFF.

The chain uses TRBV27 and TRBJ2-7, with D maybe TRBD1 (6 bases). The germline V and J ends were trimmed by 5 bases and 6 bases, with 20 bases remaining between them. Germline assignment: CDR1 MNHEY and CDR2 SMNVEV (reference sequence). The CDR3 extends over 15 amino acids. As DNA, the CDR3 is TGTGCCAGCAGTGGCAGGGGAAGAGGACGGGGCGAGCAGTACTTC. The encoded protein is CASSGRGRGRGEQYF.

This chain links TRBV29-1 with TRBJ2-2; D not resolved. The V end was cut by 5 bases, the J end by 7 bases, with 11 bases between. Germline V lookup: CDR1 SQVTM, CDR2 ANQGSEA. The CDR3 covers 12 residues. CDR3 nucleotides: TGCAGCGTTTGCCCAGAAGACGGGGAGCTGTTTTTT. Protein sequence: CSVCPEDGELFF.

The V gene is TRBV6-1, the J gene TRBJ2-7; 7 bases are shared with TRBD1. This CDR3 has 15 residues. The germline V gene has CDR1 MNHNS and CDR2 SASEGT. Trimming cost V 6 bases and J 0 bases; bases outside gene matches: 8. Here the CDR3 DNA reads TGTGCCAGCAGGGAGAGGACAGGCCACTCCTACGAGCAGTACTTC. Amino acids: CASRERTGHSYEQYF.

The chain recombines TRBV27 with TRBJ1-5; TRBD1 might be the D (6 bases). Germline CDR1 is MNHEY and CDR2 is SMNVEV (reference sequence). The V and J ends lost 3 bases and 2 bases respectively, with 17 bases between them. The CDR3 covers 17 residues. The CDR3 DNA follows: TGTGCCAGCAGTTTCCGACAGGACCCCGGGGGCAATCAGCCCCAGCATTTT. Protein sequence: CASSFRQDPGGNQPQHF.

The chain joins TRBV11-2 to TRBJ2-7; 9 nucleotides agree with TRBD1. Germline lookup yields CDR1 SGHAT and CDR2 FQNNGV. The ends lost 4 bases at V and 0 bases at J; junction bases unmatched: 7. The length of the CDR3 is 16 residues. The CDR3 region is CASSSGTGLVSYEQYF. The DNA of the CDR3 is TGTGCCAGCAGCTCCGGGACAGGGTTAGTCTCCTACGAGCAGTACTTC.

The V and J genes are TRBV18 and TRBJ2-1; 7 nucleotides agree with TRBD2. This CDR3 region has 11 residues. Germline V CDR1 and CDR2: KGHSH, LQKENI. J gave up 14 bases and V 3 bases, and 4 bases lay outside the gene matches. CDR3 residues: CASSPRDYKFF. CDR3 DNA: TGTGCCAGCTCACCCCGGGACTATAAGTTCTTC.

Written as DNA, the CDR3 is TGTGCCAGCAGCCAAAACAGGAACTCCTACGAGCAGTACTTC. Translating it yields CASSQNRNSYEQYF. The chain links TRBV14 to TRBJ2-7; D is possibly TRBD1 (5 bases). This CDR3 is built from 14 residues. V was pared by 2 bases and J by 0 bases, with 8 bases between. Germline V CDR1 and CDR2: SGHDN, FVKESK.

The sample holds one count of this clone. The rearrangement joins TRBV18 to TRBJ2-7; 10 positions agree with TRBD1. The V gene's germline CDR1 is KGHSH and CDR2 LQKENI. With 4 bases clipped from V and 3 bases from J, the junction kept 6 bases outside the gene matches. The CDR3 length is 15 residues. The CDR3 loop reads CASSQRQGAGYEQYF. The CDR3 bases are TGTGCCAGCTCACAGAGACAGGGGGCAGGCTACGAGCAGTACTTC.

V and J are TRBV18 and TRBJ2-7, with 7 bases identical to TRBD1. V lost 4 bases to trimming and J lost 6 bases; unmatched junction nucleotides: 9. This CDR3 comprises 14 residues. Germline CDR1 is KGHSH and CDR2 is LQKENI. Here the CDR3 reads CASSLGTAAVEQYF. In nucleotides, the CDR3 is TGTGCCAGCTCACTCGGGACAGCCGCCGTCGAGCAGTACTTC.